This TCR beta chain was captured in a study of blood T cell repertoires in COVID-19. For the study at large: Nucleic acid was either cDNA or gDNA, and it came from T cells, B-cell-depleted T cells, or PBMCs.

The V end was cut by 5 bases, the J end by 1 base, with 14 bases between. Germline CDR1 and CDR2: SEHNR and FQNEAQ (reference sequence). CDR3 length equals 16 residues. Generated by immunoSEQ multiplex PCR, the TCRdb table keeps only in-frame clones and is missing some. The data hold about 150,000 clones, with around 83% observed a single time. The TCR originated in an older man who had recovered from COVID-19. Sequences were obtained from peripheral blood. The chain carries TRBV7-9 and TRBJ2-2; maybe TRBD2 (6 bases). CDR3 bases: TGTGCCAGCAGCCACCGTTGGGGGGAGAACACCGGGGAGCTGTTTTTT. This translates into CASSHRWGENTGELFF.